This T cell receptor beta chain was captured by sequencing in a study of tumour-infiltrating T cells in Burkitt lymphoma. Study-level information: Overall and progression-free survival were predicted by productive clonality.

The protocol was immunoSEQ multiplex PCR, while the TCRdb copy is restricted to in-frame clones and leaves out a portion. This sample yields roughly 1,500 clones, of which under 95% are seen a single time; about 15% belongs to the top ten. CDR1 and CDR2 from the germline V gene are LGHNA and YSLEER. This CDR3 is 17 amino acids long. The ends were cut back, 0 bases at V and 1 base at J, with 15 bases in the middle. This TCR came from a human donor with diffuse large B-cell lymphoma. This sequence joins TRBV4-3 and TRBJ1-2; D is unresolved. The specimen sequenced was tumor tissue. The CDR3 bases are TGCGCCAGCAGCCAAGATTGGGCAGAAACAGATAACTATGGCTACACCTTC. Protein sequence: CASSQDWAETDNYGYTF.